Each of the 6 T cell receptor beta chains below was sequenced from the same sample in a study of OX40 agonist ivuxolimab in advanced cancers. Method: immunoSEQ multiplex PCR; TCRdb's copy keeps in-frame clones and lacks some. The table records tens of thousands of clones, roughly 87% of them present only once. The sample consisted of CD4+ or CD8+ T cells sorted from blood, taken in a trial of the OX40 agonist ivuxolimab. Every receptor here comes from an adult with an advanced solid tumor such as melanoma, head and neck, liver or kidney cancer.

This chain links TRBV4-1 with TRBJ2-1; 13 bases align to TRBD2. V shed 0 bases, J shed 9 bases, and the junction held 2 bases outside the gene matches. The CDR3 is 15 amino acids. The germline CDR1 and CDR2 sequences are MGHRA and YSYEKL. The CDR3 nucleotides read TGCGCCAGCAGCCAAGATTGGACTAGCGGGAGTGAGCAGTTCTTC. It yields the protein CASSQDWTSGSEQFF.

This chain connects TRBV30 to TRBJ1-5; 11 bases match TRBD1. This CDR3 has 15 amino acids. The junction had 3 bases not matched to a gene; V was cut back by 1 base and J by 4 bases. Germline V CDR1 and CDR2: GTSNPN, SVGIG (reference sequence). The CDR3 sequence: CAWSGGTGGNQPQHF. The DNA for the CDR3 is TGTGCCTGGAGTGGAGGGACAGGGGGGAATCAGCCCCAGCATTTT.

This clone was recorded only once. The CDR3 nucleotides read TGCGCCAGCAGCTTGGGGGCAGTACTTACATTTAGCACAGATACGCAGTATTTT. It is translated as CASSLGAVLTFSTDTQYF. The chain couples TRBV5-1 to TRBJ2-3; D gene uncertain. V lost 0 bases to trimming and J lost 0 bases, with 17 bases between them. CDR3 length equals 18 residues. The germline gives CDR1 SGHRS, CDR2 YFSETQ.

The V gene is TRBV7-9, the J gene TRBJ2-3; 9 nucleotides align to TRBD2. With V trimmed by 4 bases and J by 3 bases, 8 bases remained unmatched. The CDR3 totals 16 residues. Germline values: CDR1 SEHNR, CDR2 FQNEAQ (reference sequence). CDR3 residues: CASSSLSGRLTDTQYF. Written as DNA, the CDR3 is TGTGCCAGCAGCTCCCTCAGCGGGAGGTTGACAGATACGCAGTATTTT.

The CDR3 spells CASRGSGFSYEQYF. The CDR3 nucleotides read TGTGCCAGCAGAGGTAGCGGGTTCTCCTACGAGCAGTACTTC. J is TRBJ2-7 and V is TRBV6-6; 7 nucleotides align to TRBD2. The CDR3 runs 14 residues. Germline V gene sequence: CDR1 MNHNY, CDR2 SVGAGI (reference sequence). V was pared by 6 bases and J by 0 bases, with 5 bases of the junction left unmatched.

This clone occurred once. V usage is TRBV19 and J usage is TRBJ1-3; no clear D gene. Per germline, CDR1 LNHDA and CDR2 SQIVND (reference sequence). V was clipped by 4 bases and J by 0 bases, with 7 bases between them. The CDR3 covers 14 residues. CDR3 sequence: CASSKSSSGNTIYF. The CDR3, as DNA: TGTGCCAGTAGTAAAAGTAGCTCTGGAAACACCATATATTTT.